This T cell receptor (beta chain) emerged from a study of blood T cell repertoires in COVID-19. As for the study in general: Spain, Italy and the United States supplied samples that represented acute and convalescent COVID-19.

The CDR3 is 16 amino acids. Germline V CDR1 and CDR2: MDHEN, SYDVKM. Between the trimmed V and J ends, which lost 6 bases and 5 bases, there was a span of 19 bases. Assay used: immunoSEQ multiplex PCR; TCRdb lists only in-frame clones, some missing. The data hold some 150,000 clones, with around 83% observed a single time. V and J are TRBV28 and TRBJ2-2, with a weak D call TRBD2 (6 bases). The clonotype comes from a woman between 45 and 65 years old in a cohort exposed to, infected with or recovered from COVID-19 (not recorded which). The sample consisted of PBMCs or T cells enriched from blood (not recorded which). The CDR3: CASSSPGLGRTGELFF. CDR3 DNA sequence: TGTGCCAGCAGCTCCCCGGGACTCGGGAGAACCGGGGAGCTGTTTTTT. Complete variable domain (other parts from reference TRBV28 and TRBJ2-2): DVKVTQSSRYLVKRTGEKVFLECVQDMDHENMFWYRQDPGLGLRLIYFSYDVKMKEKGDIPEGYSVSREKKERFSLILESASTNQTSMYLCASSSPGLGRTGELFFGEGSRLTVL.